One and the same sample provided the 22 T cell receptor beta chains below, sequenced in a study of T cell changes during pregnancy in multiple sclerosis. Data came from immunoSEQ multiplex PCR; TCRdb stores just in-frame clones and leaves some out. The data hold approximately 88,000 clones, with 85% to 95% observed a single time. Specimen: peripheral blood, collected in the first trimester of pregnancy. These receptors came from a female donor with multiple sclerosis, enrolled in a pregnancy study.

CDR3 loop: CASSIGSRDSYEQYF. The DNA of the CDR3 is TGTGCCAGTAGTATAGGTTCCAGGGACAGCTACGAGCAGTACTTC. The J gene is TRBJ2-7, the V gene TRBV19; 7 positions agree with TRBD1. Looked up from germline, CDR1 is LNHDA and CDR2 is SQIVND (reference sequence). The CDR3 extends over 15 amino acids. V trimming: 1 base; J trimming: 3 bases; junction bases outside the gene matches: 6.

The chain's CDR3 is CASNAPEDRAEAFF. CDR3 nucleotide sequence: TGTGCCAGCAACGCACCCGAAGACAGGGCTGAAGCTTTCTTT. The rearrangement links TRBV6-1 to TRBJ1-1; 7 bases match TRBD1. The CDR3 is 14 amino acids. V gave up 7 bases and J gave up 6 bases; unmatched junction bases: 11. The germline V gene encodes CDR1 MNHNS and CDR2 SASEGT.

The chain carries TRBV7-8 and TRBJ2-7; the match to TRBD1 covers 10 bases. The CDR3 runs to 14 residues. Germline lookup yields CDR1 SGHVS and CDR2 FQNEAQ. Germline trimming cut 3 bases from V and 6 bases from J; bases unmatched to any gene: 5. For the CDR3, the DNA is TGTGCCAGCAGCTTCCGGACAGGGGGAGGCGAGCAGTACTTC. It translates to CASSFRTGGGEQYF.

This chain links TRBV7-6 with TRBJ2-1, with D perhaps matching TRBD1 (5 bases). The length of the CDR3 is 12 residues. Trimming cost V 5 bases and J 7 bases, with 9 bases left between them. Germline loops: CDR1 SGHVS, CDR2 FNYEAQ. The CDR3 region is CASSPRENEQFF. The CDR3 DNA reads as TGTGCCAGCAGCCCCAGGGAAAATGAGCAGTTCTTC.

CDR3 in amino acids: CASSGTGVNEQYF. The CDR3 DNA follows: TGTGCCAGCTCAGGGACAGGGGTCAACGAGCAGTACTTC. This sequence joins TRBV18 and TRBJ2-7, with 10 bases fitting TRBD1. In germline, CDR1 is KGHSH, CDR2 LQKENI. V shed 5 bases and J 5 bases; nucleotides not matched to a gene: 3. The CDR3 is 13 residues long.

The V call is TRBV5-1, the J call TRBJ1-2, with D hard to call. This CDR3 contains 14 residues. Germline V CDR1 and CDR2: SGHRS, YFSETQ. The V end lost 7 bases, the J end lost 6 bases, and 19 bases lay between the germline ends. CDR3: CASGSGRRSDGYTF. The CDR3 nucleotides read TGCGCCAGCGGGTCGGGTCGCCGGTCGGATGGCTACACCTTC.

This rearrangement joins TRBV9 to TRBJ2-2; 9 nucleotides agree with TRBD1. The germline V gene has CDR1 SGDLS and CDR2 YYNGEE. This CDR3 is built from 14 residues. With 7 bases clipped from V and 6 bases from J, the junction kept 7 bases outside the gene matches. The CDR3 sequence is CASGPGQGPGELFF. DNA for the CDR3: TGTGCCAGCGGACCGGGACAGGGACCCGGGGAGCTGTTTTTT.

The rearrangement uses TRBV27 and TRBJ1-1, with 7 positions matching TRBD1. Trimming removed 4 bases from V and 4 bases from J; junction bases left unmatched: 3. The CDR3 has 13 residues. From germline, CDR1 is MNHEY and CDR2 SMNVEV (reference sequence). The CDR3 loop is CASSSQGFTEAFF. CDR3 coding DNA: TGTGCCAGCAGTTCACAGGGGTTCACTGAAGCTTTCTTT.

The chain is built from TRBV7-6 and TRBJ2-5, with 14 bases identical to TRBD2. The germline V gene has CDR1 SGHVS and CDR2 FNYEAQ. Trimming cost V 3 bases and J 2 bases; bases outside gene matches: 8. The CDR3 runs to 18 residues. CDR3 sequence (DNA): TGTGCCAGCAGCTTGGCGACTAGCGGGGGGGCCCAGCAAGAGACCCAGTACTTC. This encodes CASSLATSGGAQQETQYF.

The chain links TRBV15 to TRBJ2-2; 10 bases agree with TRBD2. V gave up 0 bases and J gave up 6 bases; unmatched junction bases: 10. Germline V lookup: CDR1 LNHNV, CDR2 YYDKDF (reference sequence). The CDR3 has 18 amino acids. The CDR3 DNA reads TGTGCCACCAGCAGAGAAGTAGGCAGCGGGGGGGCGTCCGGGGAGCTGTTTTTT. It codes for CATSREVGSGGASGELFF.

The rearrangement uses TRBV9 and TRBJ1-5; D perhaps matches TRBD1 (6 bases). V lost 3 bases, J lost 7 bases, and 11 bases lay in between. This CDR3 has 13 amino acids. Looked up from germline, CDR1 is SGDLS and CDR2 is YYNGEE. CDR3 coding DNA: TGTGCCAGCAGCGGGACAGATCGGCAGCCCCAGCATTTT. Translated, it gives CASSGTDRQPQHF.

The chain couples TRBV4-1 to TRBJ2-7; a weak D match, TRBD1 (5 bases). With 4 bases removed from V and 2 bases from J, the gap between germline ends came to 12 bases. The CDR3 totals 14 residues. Germline CDR1 is MGHRA and CDR2 is YSYEKL. CDR3 in DNA: TGCGCCAGCAGCCCGCCAGGGCAGCCCTACGAGCAGTACTTC. It is translated as CASSPPGQPYEQYF.

This chain links TRBV2 with TRBJ1-1, with D possibly matching TRBD1 (5 bases). V was shortened by 4 bases and J by 3 bases, with 12 bases between the two germline ends. The CDR3 consists of 14 residues. CDR1 SNHLY and CDR2 FYNNEI come from the germline V gene. The CDR3 DNA sequence: TGTGCCAGCAGTGTGGCGGGACGGGACACTGAAGCTTTCTTT. Encoded protein: CASSVAGRDTEAFF. The full variable domain, in which reference TRBV2 and TRBJ1-1 provide the parts outside the CDR3, is EPEVTQTPSHQVTQMGQEVILRCVPISNHLYFYWYRQILGQKVEFLVSFYNNEISEKSEIFDDQFSVERPDGSNFTLKIRSTKLEDSAMYFCASSVAGRDTEAFFGQGTRLTVV.

The gene calls are TRBV20-1 and TRBJ2-5; possibly TRBD1 for D (6 bases). The CDR3 sequence is 10 residues long. The V gene lost 4 bases and the J gene lost 11 bases, with 11 bases spanning the gap. Germline V gene data show CDR1 as DFQATT and CDR2 as SNEGSKA (reference sequence). The CDR3 bases are TGCAGTGCTACGCTCGGACAGCAGTACTTC. Translating gives CSATLGQQYF.

The rearrangement joins TRBV7-2 to TRBJ1-5, with 8 bases identical to TRBD1. V dropped 5 bases and J dropped 1; count of bases not matched to a gene: 4. This CDR3 spans 15 amino acids. CDR1 is SGHTA and CDR2 is FQGNSA in the germline V gene. The DNA of the CDR3 is TGTGCCAGCAGCCCCAGGGGGCCGAGCAATCAGCCCCAGCATTTT. This encodes CASSPRGPSNQPQHF.

This chain links TRBV7-2 with TRBJ1-6, with 7 bases matching TRBD1. V shed 4 bases and J 10 bases; nucleotides not matched to a gene: 10. The CDR3 runs to 15 residues. Germline V gene sequence: CDR1 SGHTA, CDR2 FQGNSA. CDR3 in DNA: TGTGCCAGCAGCTATAGACAGGGAGCTCCATCACCCCTCCACTTT. Its protein is CASSYRQGAPSPLHF.

The chain's CDR3 is CAWSGLGGTDTQYF. DNA of the CDR3: TGTGCCTGGAGCGGACTAGGCGGGACAGATACGCAGTATTTT. The chain carries TRBV30 and TRBJ2-3; 7 nucleotides align to TRBD2. With V trimmed by 3 bases and J by 3 bases, 6 bases remained unmatched. CDR3 length equals 14 residues. CDR1 is GTSNPN, CDR2 SVGIG, per germline (reference sequence).

V is TRBV6-5 and J is TRBJ1-2; TRBD1 aligns across 7 bases. Germline CDR1 is MNHEY and CDR2 is SVGAGI. The junction had 7 bases not matched to a gene; V was cut back by 0 bases and J by 3 bases. The CDR3 runs to 16 residues. The DNA for the CDR3 is TGTGCCAGCAGTTACTCGAGGACAGGCTTCGACTATGGCTACACCTTC. Translated, it gives CASSYSRTGFDYGYTF.

The V call is TRBV13, the J call TRBJ2-7; 7 bases map to TRBD2. Germline V gene lookup returns CDR1 PRHDT and CDR2 FYEKMQ (reference sequence). V trimming: 0 bases; J trimming: 5 bases; junction bases outside the gene matches: 4. The CDR3 length is 14 residues. CDR3 in amino acids: CASSLGLAENEQYF. The CDR3 nucleotides are TGTGCCAGCAGCTTAGGCCTAGCGGAAAACGAGCAGTACTTC.

The V and J genes are TRBV9 and TRBJ1-6; 11 bases line up with TRBD1. This CDR3 comprises 17 residues. Germline V CDR1 and CDR2: SGDLS, YYNGEE. The V gene end was trimmed by 4 bases and the J gene end by 8 bases; junction bases not matched to a gene: 11. CDR3: CASSTSGGGQGDSPLHF. In DNA form, the CDR3 reads TGTGCCAGCAGCACCTCCGGGGGGGGACAGGGGGATTCACCCCTCCACTTT.

The gene calls are TRBV6-5 and TRBJ2-3, with TRBD2 matching over 9 bases. Per the germline V gene, CDR1 is MNHEY and CDR2 is SVGAGI. The CDR3 extends over 15 amino acids. J gave up 1 base and V 5 bases, and 4 bases lay outside the gene matches. CDR3 sequence reads: CASSTAGGRTDTQYF. The CDR3 DNA follows: TGTGCCAGCAGTACAGCGGGGGGACGCACAGATACGCAGTATTTT.

V is TRBV6-6 and J is TRBJ1-5; no clear D. The V gene lost 5 bases and the J gene lost 3 bases, with 8 bases spanning the gap. The CDR3 spans 13 residues. Germline CDR1 MNHNY, CDR2 SVGAGI (reference sequence). The CDR3 DNA follows: TGTGCCAGCAGTCGGGGTTACAATCAGCCCCAGCATTTT. Translated: CASSRGYNQPQHF.